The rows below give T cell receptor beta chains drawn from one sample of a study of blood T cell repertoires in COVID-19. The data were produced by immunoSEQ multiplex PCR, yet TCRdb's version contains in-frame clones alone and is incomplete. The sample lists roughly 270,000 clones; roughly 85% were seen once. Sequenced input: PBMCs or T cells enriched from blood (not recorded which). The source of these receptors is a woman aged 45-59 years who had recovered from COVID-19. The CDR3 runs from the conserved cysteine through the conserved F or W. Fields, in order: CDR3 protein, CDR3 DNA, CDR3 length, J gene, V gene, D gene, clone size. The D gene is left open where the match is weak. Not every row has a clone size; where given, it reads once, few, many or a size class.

cdr3_aa: CASSGRQDTGELFF; cdr3_nt: TGTGCCAGTAGTGGGAGACAAGACACCGGGGAGCTGTTTTTT; cdr3_length: 14; j_call: TRBJ2-2; v_call: TRBV19; d_call: .; clone_size: .
cdr3_aa: CASLQGAWDNEQFF; cdr3_nt: TGCGCCAGTTTACAGGGGGCGTGGGATAATGAGCAGTTCTTC; cdr3_length: 14; j_call: TRBJ2-1; v_call: TRBV5-1; d_call: TRBD1; clone_size: .
cdr3_aa: CASRLRQNNEKLFF; cdr3_nt: TGCGCCAGCAGATTACGACAGAATAATGAAAAACTGTTTTTT; cdr3_length: 14; j_call: TRBJ1-4; v_call: TRBV5-1; d_call: .; clone_size: .
cdr3_aa: CASRNGGKNEKLFF; cdr3_nt: TGTGCCAGCAGGAACGGGGGGAAAAATGAAAAACTGTTTTTT; cdr3_length: 14; j_call: TRBJ1-4; v_call: TRBV28; d_call: .; clone_size: .
cdr3_aa: CASSHDRACNQPQHF; cdr3_nt: TGCGCCAGCAGCCATGACAGGGCTTGCAATCAGCCCCAGCATTTT; cdr3_length: 15; j_call: TRBJ1-5; v_call: TRBV23-1; d_call: TRBD1; clone_size: .
cdr3_aa: CASSYQSNTEAFF; cdr3_nt: TGTGCCAGCAGTTACCAATCAAACACTGAAGCTTTCTTT; cdr3_length: 13; j_call: TRBJ1-1; v_call: TRBV6-6; d_call: .; clone_size: .
cdr3_aa: CASSLVEGGYYGYTF; cdr3_nt: TGCGCCAGCAGCTTGGTAGAGGGAGGCTACTATGGCTACACCTTC; cdr3_length: 15; j_call: TRBJ1-2; v_call: TRBV5-1; d_call: .; clone_size: .
cdr3_aa: CARSIEGAVGNTIYF; cdr3_nt: TGCGCCAGGAGCATAGAGGGGGCCGTGGGAAACACCATATATTTT; cdr3_length: 15; j_call: TRBJ1-3; v_call: TRBV5-1; d_call: TRBD1; clone_size: .
cdr3_aa: CASSSPSGGSETQYF; cdr3_nt: TGTGCCAGTAGTTCTCCTAGCGGGGGGTCGGAGACCCAGTACTTC; cdr3_length: 15; j_call: TRBJ2-5; v_call: TRBV19; d_call: TRBD2; clone_size: few
cdr3_aa: CASSLTSGSYEQYF; cdr3_nt: TGTGCCAGCAGTCTTACTAGCGGAAGCTACGAGCAGTACTTC; cdr3_length: 14; j_call: TRBJ2-7; v_call: TRBV27; d_call: TRBD2; clone_size: .
cdr3_aa: CASSPTGTGLSPLHF; cdr3_nt: TGTGCCAGCAGTCCAACCGGGACAGGGCTTTCACCCCTCCACTTT; cdr3_length: 15; j_call: TRBJ1-6; v_call: TRBV28; d_call: TRBD1; clone_size: .
cdr3_aa: CASSIDNNYGYTF; cdr3_nt: TGTGCCAGCAGTATAGACAATAACTATGGCTACACCTTC; cdr3_length: 13; j_call: TRBJ1-2; v_call: TRBV12-3/TRBV12-4; d_call: .; clone_size: .
cdr3_aa: CATSDFRPTGYNEQFF; cdr3_nt: TGTGCCACCAGTGATTTCCGTCCTACAGGATACAATGAGCAGTTCTTC; cdr3_length: 16; j_call: TRBJ2-1; v_call: TRBV24-1; d_call: .; clone_size: .
cdr3_aa: CASSVREATGELFF; cdr3_nt: TGTGCCAGTAGTGTGAGGGAGGCCACCGGGGAGCTGTTTTTT; cdr3_length: 14; j_call: TRBJ2-2; v_call: TRBV19; d_call: .; clone_size: .
cdr3_aa: CASREGSGMGENEQFF; cdr3_nt: TGCGCCAGCAGAGAAGGGAGCGGGATGGGTGAAAATGAGCAGTTCTTC; cdr3_length: 16; j_call: TRBJ2-1; v_call: TRBV4-1; d_call: TRBD2; clone_size: .
cdr3_aa: CASSSPRGHGNTEAFF; cdr3_nt: TGTGCCAGCAGCTCCCCCCGGGGTCACGGAAACACTGAAGCTTTCTTT; cdr3_length: 16; j_call: TRBJ1-1; v_call: TRBV5-4; d_call: .; clone_size: few
cdr3_aa: CASSQGLAGGSTDTQYF; cdr3_nt: TGTGCCAGCAGCCAGGGACTAGCGGGAGGCAGCACAGATACGCAGTATTTT; cdr3_length: 17; j_call: TRBJ2-3; v_call: TRBV5-4; d_call: TRBD2; clone_size: .
cdr3_aa: CASSVEVSGSAGELFF; cdr3_nt: TGTGCCAGCAGCGTAGAGGTTAGCGGGAGTGCCGGGGAGCTGTTTTTT; cdr3_length: 16; j_call: TRBJ2-2; v_call: TRBV9; d_call: TRBD2; clone_size: once
cdr3_aa: CASSEGTSGQRTDTQYF; cdr3_nt: TGCGCCAGCAGTGAGGGAACTAGCGGACAGCGCACAGATACGCAGTATTTT; cdr3_length: 17; j_call: TRBJ2-3; v_call: TRBV10-1; d_call: TRBD2; clone_size: .
cdr3_aa: CASSVGQVRYGYTF; cdr3_nt: TGTGCCAGCAGCGTCGGACAGGTGCGCTATGGCTACACCTTC; cdr3_length: 14; j_call: TRBJ1-2; v_call: TRBV9; d_call: TRBD1; clone_size: .
cdr3_aa: CASSLGAQGLAGYF; cdr3_nt: TGTGCCAGCAGCTTAGGAGCCCAGGGGCTAGCGGGGTACTTC; cdr3_length: 14; j_call: TRBJ2-5; v_call: TRBV7-9; d_call: TRBD2; clone_size: .
cdr3_aa: CASSPSTGELFF; cdr3_nt: TGTGCCAGCTCACCGAGCACCGGGGAGCTGTTTTTT; cdr3_length: 12; j_call: TRBJ2-2; v_call: TRBV18; d_call: .; clone_size: once
cdr3_aa: CASSWVGGGGTDTQYF; cdr3_nt: TGCGCCAGCAGTTGGGTTGGGGGAGGCGGTACAGATACGCAGTATTTT; cdr3_length: 16; j_call: TRBJ2-3; v_call: TRBV5-1; d_call: .; clone_size: .
cdr3_aa: CASGRDRRQNYGYTF; cdr3_nt: TGTGCCAGCGGCCGGGACAGGAGACAAAACTATGGCTACACCTTC; cdr3_length: 15; j_call: TRBJ1-2; v_call: TRBV27; d_call: TRBD1; clone_size: .
cdr3_aa: CASSLGRGGGDTQYF; cdr3_nt: TGTGCCAGCAGCTTAGGGCGGGGAGGTGGAGATACGCAGTATTTT; cdr3_length: 15; j_call: TRBJ2-3; v_call: TRBV7-3; d_call: .; clone_size: .
cdr3_aa: CSVDRGKGDEQYF; cdr3_nt: TGCAGCGTTGACCGGGGGAAAGGCGACGAGCAGTACTTC; cdr3_length: 13; j_call: TRBJ2-7; v_call: TRBV29-1; d_call: .; clone_size: .
cdr3_aa: CASSESTGGRGTEAFF; cdr3_nt: TGCGCCAGCAGTGAGTCAACAGGGGGTAGAGGCACTGAAGCTTTCTTT; cdr3_length: 16; j_call: TRBJ1-1; v_call: TRBV10-1; d_call: TRBD1; clone_size: .
cdr3_aa: CASSQGGLAGGPYNEQFF; cdr3_nt: TGCGCCAGCAGCCAAGGGGGGCTAGCGGGAGGCCCCTACAATGAGCAGTTCTTC; cdr3_length: 18; j_call: TRBJ2-1; v_call: TRBV4-1; d_call: TRBD2; clone_size: once
cdr3_aa: CASSRTGGDNSPLHF; cdr3_nt: TGCGCCAGCAGCCGAACCGGGGGGGATAATTCACCCCTCCACTTT; cdr3_length: 15; j_call: TRBJ1-6; v_call: TRBV5-1; d_call: .; clone_size: .
cdr3_aa: CASSLNTVLEPQHF; cdr3_nt: TGTGCCAGCAGCTTAAACACAGTACTCGAGCCCCAGCATTTT; cdr3_length: 14; j_call: TRBJ1-5; v_call: TRBV7-2; d_call: .; clone_size: .
cdr3_aa: CASSVRVGSNEKLFF; cdr3_nt: TGTGCCAGCAGTGTGAGGGTGGGGTCTAATGAAAAACTGTTTTTT; cdr3_length: 15; j_call: TRBJ1-4; v_call: TRBV2; d_call: .; clone_size: .
cdr3_aa: CASGLTGINYGYTF; cdr3_nt: TGTGCTAGTGGTTTAACGGGGATTAACTATGGCTACACCTTC; cdr3_length: 14; j_call: TRBJ1-2; v_call: TRBV12-5; d_call: .; clone_size: .
cdr3_aa: CASSLGLAGPTGELFF; cdr3_nt: TGTGCCAGCAGTTTAGGACTAGCGGGGCCCACCGGGGAGCTGTTTTTT; cdr3_length: 16; j_call: TRBJ2-2; v_call: TRBV6-5; d_call: TRBD2; clone_size: .
cdr3_aa: CAWDRGGNNSPLHF; cdr3_nt: TGTGCCTGGGACAGGGGAGGCAATAATTCACCCCTCCACTTT; cdr3_length: 14; j_call: TRBJ1-6; v_call: TRBV30; d_call: TRBD1; clone_size: .
cdr3_aa: CASSSSPRGEQYF; cdr3_nt: TGTGCCAGCAGCTCATCGCCGCGGGGGGAGCAGTACTTC; cdr3_length: 13; j_call: TRBJ2-7; v_call: TRBV7-8; d_call: TRBD2; clone_size: .
cdr3_aa: CASSPTEERNTEAFF; cdr3_nt: TGTGCCAGCAGCCCGACAGAAGAGAGGAACACTGAAGCTTTCTTT; cdr3_length: 15; j_call: TRBJ1-1; v_call: TRBV7-8; d_call: .; clone_size: .